These 26 T cell receptor beta chains came from one sample sequenced in a study of early T cells in non-severe SARS-CoV-2 infection. Each CDR3 protein is one row after TCRdb ran MiXCR on the 5' RACE reads. The sample lists approximately 21,000 distinct CDR3 sequences, about 5.6% occurring once. Material for sequencing was whole blood. All receptors derive from an adult who was a healthcare worker with PCR-confirmed SARS-CoV-2 infection or an uninfected control (not recorded which).

As for this clonotype: Given a much more abundant clone one base away, this may be a read error. The chain combines TRBV2 with TRBJ2-4; a weak D match, TRBD2 (5 bases). The length of the CDR3 is 13 residues. Germline V gene data show CDR1 as SNHLY and CDR2 as FYNNEI. The V end was cut by 6 bases, the J end by 5 bases, with 11 bases between. The CDR3 DNA follows: TGTGCCAGCAGGAAGCACGGGGAAAACATTCAGTACTTC. Protein: CASRKHGENIQYF.

This clonotype was counted at least ten times. The rearrangement links TRBV6-1 to TRBJ1-5, with 7 nucleotides matching TRBD1. CDR1 and CDR2 (germline): MNHNS, SASEGT. With V trimmed by 9 bases and J by 2 bases, 7 bases remained unmatched. This CDR3 comprises 14 residues. CDR3: CASDRVSGNQPQHF. The CDR3 coding sequence is TGTGCCAGTGACAGGGTGAGTGGCAATCAGCCCCAGCATTTT.

This clonotype was seen many times. An end of the junction does not agree with germline; a read error may underlie this. The rearrangement joins TRBV7-7 to TRBJ1-1; D ambiguous. This CDR3 spans 13 amino acids. Per germline, CDR1 SSHAT and CDR2 FNYEAQ (reference sequence). The CDR3 reads CASSLEVNTEAFF. The CDR3 region has the DNA TGTGCTAGCAGCTTAGAAGTGAACACTGAAGCTTTCTTT.

Notes on this clonotype: Given a much more abundant clone one base away, this may be a read error. The V call is TRBV13, the J call TRBJ2-5, with a tentative D call TRBD1 (6 bases). Trimming cost V 5 bases and J 4 bases, with 14 bases left between them. The CDR3 contains 14 residues. Germline lookup yields CDR1 PRHDT and CDR2 FYEKMQ (reference sequence). CDR3 sequence (DNA): TGTGCCAGCAGCGTTACAGGGTTGCGAGAGACCCAGTACTTC. Encoded protein: CASSVTGLRETQYF.

This clonotype was recorded many times. The V call is TRBV11-2, the J call TRBJ1-1; no clear D. The V end lost 3 bases, the J end lost 0 bases, and 8 bases lay between the germline ends. The length of the CDR3 is 14 residues. Germline loops: CDR1 SGHAT, CDR2 FQNNGV. The CDR3 nucleotides read TGTGCCAGCAGCTTCTCCGGGATGAACACTGAAGCTTTCTTT. This gives the protein CASSFSGMNTEAFF.

This clonotype was recorded many times. The rearrangement joins TRBV12-3 or TRBV12-4 to TRBJ1-3, with D perhaps TRBD1 (5 bases). Trimming took off 8 bases at V and 0 bases at J, with 14 bases between the two ends. CDR3 length: 15 residues. The CDR3 is CASVPGRSSGNTIYF. For the CDR3, the DNA is TGTGCCAGCGTGCCGGGACGGAGCTCTGGAAACACCATATATTTT.

This clonotype was detected ten times or more. V usage is TRBV14 and J usage is TRBJ2-1, with 13 positions matching TRBD2. The CDR3 loop spans 22 amino acids. V lost 0 bases and J lost 1; bases outside the gene matches: 15. CDR1 SGHDN and CDR2 FVKESK come from the germline V gene. CDR3 sequence reads: CASSQERGAGLAGTRSYNEQFF. The CDR3 DNA reads TGTGCCAGCAGCCAAGAACGGGGAGCGGGACTAGCGGGAACTAGATCCTACAATGAGCAGTTCTTC.

At least ten counts were recorded for this clonotype. V gene TRBV20-1 combines with J gene TRBJ1-1; 7 bases agree with TRBD1. The length of the CDR3 is 15 residues. J lost 6 bases, V lost 0 bases, and 10 bases had no gene match. Per the germline V gene, CDR1 is DFQATT and CDR2 is SNEGSKA (reference sequence). CDR3 sequence: CSARDRKTGKSEAFF. For the CDR3, the DNA is TGCAGTGCTAGAGATCGTAAGACAGGGAAGTCTGAAGCTTTCTTT.

This clonotype was counted between two and nine times. The DNA of the CDR3 is TGCGCCAGCAGTGAGTCGGCGTCACCTAATCAGCCCCAGCATTTT. Its protein product is CASSESASPNQPQHF. V usage is TRBV10-2 and J usage is TRBJ1-5; D ambiguous. Germline V CDR1 and CDR2: WSHSY, SAAADI. Trimming removed 0 bases from V and 4 bases from J, with 10 bases in between. This CDR3 comprises 15 residues.

This clonotype has a count of ten or more. The V call is TRBV7-9, the J call TRBJ2-7; the D call may be TRBD1 or TRBD2 (5 bases each). Trimming cost V 4 bases and J 9 bases, with 13 bases left between them. The CDR3 covers 12 residues. CDR1 is SEHNR and CDR2 is FQNEAQ in the germline V gene (reference sequence). CDR3 in DNA: TGTGCCAGCAGCTACCAGACTGGGGGGCAGTACGTC. Encoded protein: CASSYQTGGQYV.

This clonotype has a count of ten or more. The chain carries TRBV30 and TRBJ2-1; no clear D. The V gene's germline CDR1 is GTSNPN and CDR2 SVGIG (reference sequence). V dropped 7 bases and J dropped 0 bases, with 10 bases sitting between them. The CDR3 covers 13 residues. CDR3 residues: CAYSKVSYNEQFF. CDR3 sequence (DNA): TGTGCCTACAGCAAAGTCTCCTACAATGAGCAGTTCTTC.

This clonotype was recorded many times. The chain uses TRBV20-1 and TRBJ2-1; D might be TRBD1 (6 bases). The CDR3 totals 15 residues. Germline lookup yields CDR1 DFQATT and CDR2 SNEGSKA (reference sequence). Trimming removed 3 bases at V and 0 bases at J, with 12 bases between. This CDR3 reads CSARSIQGSYNEQFF. The DNA of the CDR3 is TGCAGTGCTAGGAGTATACAGGGCTCCTACAATGAGCAGTTCTTC.

At least ten counts were recorded for this clonotype. CDR3 sequence reads: CASNRDLVNSPLHF. CDR3 nucleotides: TGCGCCAGCAACCGGGACTTAGTAAATTCACCCCTCCACTTT. The J gene is TRBJ1-6, the V gene TRBV10-2, with a weak D call TRBD1 (5 bases). This CDR3 is 14 amino acids long. Trimming cost V 7 bases and J 7 bases, with 14 bases left between them. Germline loops: CDR1 WSHSY, CDR2 SAAADI.

Notes on this clonotype: This could be a read error, since a much larger clone is one nucleotide away. The CDR3, as DNA: TGTGCCGGCAGCGCTCACGGAAGCTCCTACGAGCAGTACGTC. Translation: CAGSAHGSSYEQYV. The rearrangement joins TRBV7-9 to TRBJ2-7; D uncertain. There are 14 residues in the CDR3. The germline V gene encodes CDR1 SEHNR and CDR2 FQNEAQ (reference sequence).

Within the sample, this clonotype is medium-sized. The rearrangement links TRBV29-1 to TRBJ1-1, with a weak D call TRBD1 (6 bases). Trimming left V 6 bases short and J 1 base short, with 18 bases between. CDR3 length equals 15 residues. Germline assignment: CDR1 SQVTM and CDR2 ANQGSEA. The CDR3 nucleotides read TGCAGCGTGGGACCAGGGGAGGGCCCGAACACTGAAGCTTTCTTT. Encoded protein: CSVGPGEGPNTEAFF.

The chain combines TRBV7-2 with TRBJ1-5; weak D call: TRBD1 (6 bases). V was cut by 2 bases and J by 4 bases, with 12 bases left in between. CDR3 size: 15 residues. Germline V gene lookup returns CDR1 SGHTA and CDR2 FQGNSA. DNA for the CDR3: TGTGCCAGCAGCTTATGGGGGCAGGGAAATCAGCCCCAGCATTTT. This gives the protein CASSLWGQGNQPQHF.

This clonotype was seen many times. The chain uses TRBV4-3 and TRBJ2-1; no reliable D call. V was shortened by 1 base and J by 8 bases, with 9 bases between the two germline ends. This CDR3 contains 13 residues. Germline CDR1 LGHNA, CDR2 YSLEER. The DNA of the CDR3 is TGCGCCAGCAGCCAAGCGCTCTTGTATGAGCAGTTCTTC. This sequence encodes CASSQALLYEQFF.

This clonotype appeared a few times. The chain uses TRBV20-1 and TRBJ1-3; the D is unclear. The CDR3 runs to 13 residues. Germline CDR1 and CDR2: DFQATT and SNEGSKA (reference sequence). The CDR3, as DNA: TGCAGCGCGGTCGGCAGTATGGGAAACACCATATATTTT. Translating gives CSAVGSMGNTIYF.

There are many counts of this clonotype. The genes are TRBV6-2 or TRBV6-3 and TRBJ2-7; the match to TRBD2 covers 13 bases. CDR1 is MNHEY, CDR2 SVGEGT, per germline. With 6 bases clipped from V and 3 bases from J, the junction kept 11 bases outside the gene matches. This CDR3 is 17 amino acids long. CDR3: CASRSGTSGIPHYEQYV. DNA of the CDR3: TGTGCCAGCAGATCCGGGACTAGCGGGATCCCACACTACGAGCAGTACGTC.

This clonotype was counted a few times. The chain couples TRBV6-2 or TRBV6-3 to TRBJ1-1; 10 bases align to TRBD1. With 8 bases clipped from V and 4 bases from J, the junction kept 19 bases outside the gene matches. Germline V gene sequence: CDR1 MNHEY, CDR2 SVGEGT. This CDR3 comprises 18 residues. CDR3 loop: CASLPGQGTIYRVTEAFF. Written as DNA, the CDR3 is TGTGCCAGCCTACCGGGACAGGGGACCATATATCGGGTCACTGAAGCTTTCTTT.

Details on this clonotype: A single base separates this from a much larger clone, so it may be a read error. This chain joins TRBV10-3 and TRBJ2-1, with 9 bases that match TRBD2. CDR1 is ENHRY and CDR2 is SYGVKD in the germline V gene. Trimming took 3 bases from V and 9 from J; bases not matched to a gene: 6. CDR3 length: 14 amino acids. CDR3: CAISDIAGVGEQFF. The CDR3 DNA is TGTGCCATCAGTGATATAGCGGGGGTAGGTGAGCAGTTCTTC.

This clonotype was detected ten times or more. The rearrangement uses TRBV18 and TRBJ1-5, with a tentative D call TRBD1 (5 bases). Trimming removed 4 bases at V and 3 bases at J, with 13 bases between. The CDR3 has 15 amino acids. Germline V gives CDR1 KGHSH, CDR2 LQKENI. The CDR3 protein is CASSLTGPTNQPQHF. CDR3 bases: TGTGCCAGCTCACTAACGGGACCTACCAATCAGCCCCAGCATTTT.

Many counts were recorded for this clonotype. V is TRBV7-2 and J is TRBJ2-7; perhaps TRBD2 as D (5 bases). The V end was cut by 1 base, the J end by 4 bases, with 14 bases between. Germline V gene sequence: CDR1 SGHTA, CDR2 FQGNSA. The CDR3 consists of 15 residues. The CDR3 nucleotides are TGTGCCAGCAGCTTAGTATCGGGGAGTCGGTACGAGCAGTACTTC. Translated: CASSLVSGSRYEQYF.

This chain connects TRBV7-9 to TRBJ2-7, with 10 positions matching TRBD1. With 3 bases clipped from V and 6 bases from J, the junction kept 11 bases outside the gene matches. Germline CDR1 reads SEHNR; CDR2 reads FQNEAQ (reference sequence). This CDR3 is 16 amino acids long. The CDR3 DNA reads TGTGCCAGCAGCTTTCGGGTCGGGACAGGGGTCGGCGAGCAGTACTTC. Its translation: CASSFRVGTGVGEQYF.

This clonotype was counted a few times. The gene calls are TRBV5-5 and TRBJ2-5; perhaps D is TRBD1 or TRBD2 (5 bases each). Germline V gene data show CDR1 as SGHKS and CDR2 as YYEKEE (reference sequence). The CDR3 runs 15 residues. V lost 3 bases and J lost 1, with 13 bases in between. The CDR3, as DNA: TGTGCCAGCAGCTGGGGTCCGGGACCCCAAGAGACCCAGTACTTC. Translation: CASSWGPGPQETQYF.

The sample holds many counts of this clonotype. The J gene is TRBJ1-5, the V gene TRBV5-5; D is uncertain. The CDR3 length is 13 residues. The germline gives CDR1 SGHKS, CDR2 YYEKEE (reference sequence). Trimming shortened V by 4 bases and J by 5 bases, and 10 bases separated the two germline ends. This chain's CDR3 is CASSRAFDQPQHF. The CDR3 DNA reads TGTGCCAGCAGCCGGGCCTTCGATCAGCCCCAGCATTTT.